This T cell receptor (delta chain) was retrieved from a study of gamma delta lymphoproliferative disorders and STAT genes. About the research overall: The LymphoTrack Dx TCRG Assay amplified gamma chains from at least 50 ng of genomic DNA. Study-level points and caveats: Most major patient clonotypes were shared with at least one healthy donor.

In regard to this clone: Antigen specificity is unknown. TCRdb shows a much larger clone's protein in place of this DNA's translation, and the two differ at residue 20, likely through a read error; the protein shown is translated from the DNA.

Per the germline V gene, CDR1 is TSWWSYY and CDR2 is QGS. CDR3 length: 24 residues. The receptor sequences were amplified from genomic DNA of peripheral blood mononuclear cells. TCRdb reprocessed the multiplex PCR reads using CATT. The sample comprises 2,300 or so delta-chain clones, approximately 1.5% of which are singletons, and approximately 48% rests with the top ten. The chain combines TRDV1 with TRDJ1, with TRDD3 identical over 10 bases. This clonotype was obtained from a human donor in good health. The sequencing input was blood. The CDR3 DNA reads TGTGCTCTTGGGGACCAACTTTCCTACACGAGGGGCTGGGGGATATTCGGGTACACCAATAAACTCATCTTT. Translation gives CALGDQLSYTRGWGIFGYTNKLIF.